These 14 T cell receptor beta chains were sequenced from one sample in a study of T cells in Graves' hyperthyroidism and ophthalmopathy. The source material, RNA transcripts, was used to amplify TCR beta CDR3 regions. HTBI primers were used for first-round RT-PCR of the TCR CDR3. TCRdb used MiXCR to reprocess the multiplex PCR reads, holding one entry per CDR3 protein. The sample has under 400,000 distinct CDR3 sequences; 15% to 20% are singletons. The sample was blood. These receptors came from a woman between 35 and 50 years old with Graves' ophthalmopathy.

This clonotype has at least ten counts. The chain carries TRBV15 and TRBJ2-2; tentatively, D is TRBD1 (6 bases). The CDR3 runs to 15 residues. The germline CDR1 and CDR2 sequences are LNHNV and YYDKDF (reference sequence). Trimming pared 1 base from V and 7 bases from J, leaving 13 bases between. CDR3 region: CATSRVRDIVGELFF. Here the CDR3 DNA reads TGTGCCACCAGCAGAGTGAGGGACATTGTCGGGGAGCTGTTTTTT.

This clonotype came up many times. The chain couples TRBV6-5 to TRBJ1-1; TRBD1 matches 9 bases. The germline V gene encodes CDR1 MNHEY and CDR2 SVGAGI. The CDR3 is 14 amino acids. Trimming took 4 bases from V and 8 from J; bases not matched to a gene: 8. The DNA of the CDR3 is TGTGCCAGCAGTTCCGGGACAGGGCAAACGGAAGCTTTCTTT. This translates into CASSSGTGQTEAFF.

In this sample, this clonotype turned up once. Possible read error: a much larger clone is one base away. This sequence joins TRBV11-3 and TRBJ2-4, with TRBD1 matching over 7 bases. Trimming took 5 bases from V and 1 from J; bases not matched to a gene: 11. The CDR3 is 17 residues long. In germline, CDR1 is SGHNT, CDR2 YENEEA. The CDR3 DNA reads TGTGCCAGCAGCCCCGGTCCCGGCAGGGGGGCCAAAAACATTCAGTACTTC. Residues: CASSPGPGRGAKNIQYF.

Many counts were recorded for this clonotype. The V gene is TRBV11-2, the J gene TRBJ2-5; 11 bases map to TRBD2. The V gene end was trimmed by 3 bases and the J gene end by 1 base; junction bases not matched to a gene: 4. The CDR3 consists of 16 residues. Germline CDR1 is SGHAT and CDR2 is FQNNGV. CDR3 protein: CASSFLAGGPQETQYF. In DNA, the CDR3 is TGTGCCAGCAGCTTCTTAGCGGGAGGGCCCCAAGAGACCCAGTACTTC.

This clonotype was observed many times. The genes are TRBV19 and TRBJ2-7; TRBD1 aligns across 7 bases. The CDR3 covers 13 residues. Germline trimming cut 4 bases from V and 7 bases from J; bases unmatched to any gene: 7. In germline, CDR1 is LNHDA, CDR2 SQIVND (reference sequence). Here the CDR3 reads CASSTHSGGEQYF. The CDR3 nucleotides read TGTGCCAGTAGTACGCACTCAGGGGGAGAGCAGTACTTC. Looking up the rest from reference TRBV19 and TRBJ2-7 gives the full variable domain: DGGITQSPKYLFRKEGQNVTLSCEQNLNHDAMYWYRQDPGQGLRLIYYSQIVNDFQKGDIAEGYSVSREKKESFPLTVTSAQKNPTAFYLCASSTHSGGEQYFGPGTRLTVT.

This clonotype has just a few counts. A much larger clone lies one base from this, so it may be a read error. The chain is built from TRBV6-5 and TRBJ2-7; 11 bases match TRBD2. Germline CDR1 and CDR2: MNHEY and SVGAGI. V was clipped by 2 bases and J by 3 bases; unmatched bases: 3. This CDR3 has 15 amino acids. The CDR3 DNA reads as TGTGCCAGCAGTTACCTCGGGACTAGCGGCTACGAGCAGTACTTC. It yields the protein CASSYLGTSGYEQYF.

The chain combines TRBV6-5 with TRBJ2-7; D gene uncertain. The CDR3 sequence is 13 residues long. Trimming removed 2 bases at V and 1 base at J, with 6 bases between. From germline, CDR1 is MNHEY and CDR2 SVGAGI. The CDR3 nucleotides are TGTGCCAGCAGTTACGAAGCGTCCTACGAGCAGTACTTC. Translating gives CASSYEASYEQYF.

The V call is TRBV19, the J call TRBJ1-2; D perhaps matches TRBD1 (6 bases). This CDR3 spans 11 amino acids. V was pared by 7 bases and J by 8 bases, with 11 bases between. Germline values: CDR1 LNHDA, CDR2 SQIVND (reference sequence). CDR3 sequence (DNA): TGTGCCAGTACCCGCGGGACAGGCTACACCTTC. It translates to CASTRGTGYTF.

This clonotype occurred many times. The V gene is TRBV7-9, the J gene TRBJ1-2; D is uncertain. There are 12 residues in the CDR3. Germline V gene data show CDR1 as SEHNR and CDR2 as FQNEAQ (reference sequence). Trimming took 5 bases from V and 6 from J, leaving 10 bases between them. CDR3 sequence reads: CASSVDWDGYTF. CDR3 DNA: TGTGCCAGCAGCGTAGACTGGGATGGCTACACCTTC.

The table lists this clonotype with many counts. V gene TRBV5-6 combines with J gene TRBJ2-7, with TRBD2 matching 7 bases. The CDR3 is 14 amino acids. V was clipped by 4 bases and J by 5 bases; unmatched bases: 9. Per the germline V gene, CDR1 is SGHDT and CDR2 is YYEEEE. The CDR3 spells CASSPGLVRDEQYF. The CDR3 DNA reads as TGTGCCAGCAGCCCCGGACTAGTTCGGGACGAGCAGTACTTC.

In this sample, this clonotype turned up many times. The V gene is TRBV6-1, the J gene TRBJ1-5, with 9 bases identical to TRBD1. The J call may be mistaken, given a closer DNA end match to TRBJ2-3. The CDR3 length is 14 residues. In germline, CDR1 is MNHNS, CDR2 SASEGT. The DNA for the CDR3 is TGTGCCAGCAGTGACGGGACAGGGTATCAGCCCCAGTATTTT. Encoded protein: CASSDGTGYQPQYF.

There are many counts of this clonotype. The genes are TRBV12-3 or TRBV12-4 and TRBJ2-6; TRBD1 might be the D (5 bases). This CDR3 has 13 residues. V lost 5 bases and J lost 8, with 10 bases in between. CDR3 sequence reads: CASSTKGPNVLTF. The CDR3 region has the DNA TGTGCCAGCAGTACTAAGGGGCCCAACGTCCTGACTTTC.

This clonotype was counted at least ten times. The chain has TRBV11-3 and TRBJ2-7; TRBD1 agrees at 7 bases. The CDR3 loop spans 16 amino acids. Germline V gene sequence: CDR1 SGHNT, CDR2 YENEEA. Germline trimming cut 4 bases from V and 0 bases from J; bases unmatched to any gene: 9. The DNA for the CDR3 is TGTGCCAGCAGCTCCCAGGACAGGACCACCTCCTACGAGCAGTACTTC. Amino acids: CASSSQDRTTSYEQYF.

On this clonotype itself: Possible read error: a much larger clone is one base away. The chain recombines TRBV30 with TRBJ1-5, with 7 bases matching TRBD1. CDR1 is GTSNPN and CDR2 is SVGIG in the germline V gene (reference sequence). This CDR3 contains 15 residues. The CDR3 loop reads CVWSEGTANNQPQHF. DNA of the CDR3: TGTGTCTGGAGTGAAGGGACAGCGAACAATCAGCCCCAGCATTTT.